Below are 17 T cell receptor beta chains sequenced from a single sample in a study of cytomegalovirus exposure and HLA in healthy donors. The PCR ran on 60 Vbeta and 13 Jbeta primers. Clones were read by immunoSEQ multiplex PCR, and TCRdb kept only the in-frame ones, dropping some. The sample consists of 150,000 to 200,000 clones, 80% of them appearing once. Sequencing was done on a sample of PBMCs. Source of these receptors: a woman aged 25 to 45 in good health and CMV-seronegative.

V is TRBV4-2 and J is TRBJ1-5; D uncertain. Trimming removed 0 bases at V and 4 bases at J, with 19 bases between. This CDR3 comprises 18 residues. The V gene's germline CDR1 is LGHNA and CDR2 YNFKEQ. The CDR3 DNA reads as TGTGCCAGCAGCCAAGATAAAGGAGGGTTCTTAGGAAATCAGCCCCAGCATTTT. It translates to CASSQDKGGFLGNQPQHF.

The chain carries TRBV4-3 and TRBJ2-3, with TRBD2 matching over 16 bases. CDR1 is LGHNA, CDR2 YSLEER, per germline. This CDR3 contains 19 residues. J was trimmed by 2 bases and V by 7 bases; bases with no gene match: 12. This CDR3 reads CASIRAGTSGGADTDTQYF. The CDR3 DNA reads TGCGCCAGCATAAGGGCCGGGACTAGCGGGGGGGCCGACACAGATACGCAGTATTTT.

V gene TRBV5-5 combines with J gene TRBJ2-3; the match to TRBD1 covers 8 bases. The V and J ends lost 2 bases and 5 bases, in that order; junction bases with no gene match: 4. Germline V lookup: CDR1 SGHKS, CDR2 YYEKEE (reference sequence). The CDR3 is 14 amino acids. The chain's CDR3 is CASSFQGAKDTQYF. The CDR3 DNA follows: TGTGCCAGCAGCTTCCAGGGGGCGAAAGATACGCAGTATTTT. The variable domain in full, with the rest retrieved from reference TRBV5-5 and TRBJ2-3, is DAGVTQSPTHLIKTRGQQVTLRCSPISGHKSVSWYQQVLGQGPQFIFQYYEKEERGRGNFPDRFSARQFPNYSSELNVNALLLGDSALYLCASSFQGAKDTQYFGPGTRLTVL.

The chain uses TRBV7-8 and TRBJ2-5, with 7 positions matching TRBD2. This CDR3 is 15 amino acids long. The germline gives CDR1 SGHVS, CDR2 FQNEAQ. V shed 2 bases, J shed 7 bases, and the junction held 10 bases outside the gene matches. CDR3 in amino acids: CASSLQAPGGGTQYF. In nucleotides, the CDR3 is TGTGCCAGCAGCTTACAGGCCCCGGGGGGTGGGACCCAGTACTTC.

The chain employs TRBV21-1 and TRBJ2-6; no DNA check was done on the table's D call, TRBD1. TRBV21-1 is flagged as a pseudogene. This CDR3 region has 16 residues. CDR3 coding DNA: TGTGCCAGCCGAACGATGGACAGCTCTGGGGCCAACGTCCTGACTTTC. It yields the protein CASRTMDSSGANVLTF.

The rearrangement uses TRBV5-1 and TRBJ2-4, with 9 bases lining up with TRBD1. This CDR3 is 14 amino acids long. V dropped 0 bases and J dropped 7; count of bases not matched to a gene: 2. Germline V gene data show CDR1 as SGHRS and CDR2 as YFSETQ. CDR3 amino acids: CASSLEGTGNIQYF. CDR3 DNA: TGCGCCAGCAGCTTGGAGGGGACAGGGAACATTCAGTACTTC.

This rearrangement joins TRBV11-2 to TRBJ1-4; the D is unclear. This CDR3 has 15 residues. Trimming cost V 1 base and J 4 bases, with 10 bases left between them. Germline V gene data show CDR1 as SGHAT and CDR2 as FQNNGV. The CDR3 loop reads CASSLVARHNEKLFF. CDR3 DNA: TGTGCCAGCAGCTTAGTGGCCAGACATAATGAAAAACTGTTTTTT.

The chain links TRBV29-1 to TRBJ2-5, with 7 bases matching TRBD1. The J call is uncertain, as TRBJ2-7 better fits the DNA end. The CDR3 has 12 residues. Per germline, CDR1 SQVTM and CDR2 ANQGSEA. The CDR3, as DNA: TGCAGCGTCGGGACAGTAGCCTACGAGCAGTACTTC. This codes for CSVGTVAYEQYF.

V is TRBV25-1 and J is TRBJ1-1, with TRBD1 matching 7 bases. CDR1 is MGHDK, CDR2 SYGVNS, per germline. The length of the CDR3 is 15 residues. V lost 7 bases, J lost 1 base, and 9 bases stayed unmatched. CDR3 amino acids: CASTVAGTANTEAFF. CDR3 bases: TGTGCCAGCACAGTGGCCGGGACAGCGAACACTGAAGCTTTCTTT.

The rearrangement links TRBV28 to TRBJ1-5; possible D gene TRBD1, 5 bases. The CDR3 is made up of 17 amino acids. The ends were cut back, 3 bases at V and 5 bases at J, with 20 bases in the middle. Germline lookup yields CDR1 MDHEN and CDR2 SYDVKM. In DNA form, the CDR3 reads TGTGCCAGCAGTTTGAGAAGCTTTCGGGGGGTGGATCAGCCCCAGCATTTT. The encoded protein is CASSLRSFRGVDQPQHF.

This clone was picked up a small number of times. The CDR3 coding sequence is TGTGCCAGCTCTACCGGACAGGGGAGCTCCTATAATTCACCCCTCCACTTT. Translated: CASSTGQGSSYNSPLHF. The chain recombines TRBV18 with TRBJ1-6; 9 bases are shared with TRBD1. V trimming: 6 bases; J trimming: 0 bases; junction bases outside the gene matches: 6. The CDR3 is made up of 17 amino acids. Germline V gene data show CDR1 as KGHSH and CDR2 as LQKENI.

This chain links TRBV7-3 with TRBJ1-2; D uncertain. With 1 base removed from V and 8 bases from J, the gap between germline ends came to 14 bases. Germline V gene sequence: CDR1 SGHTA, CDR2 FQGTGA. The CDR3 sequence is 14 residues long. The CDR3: CASSLNPATGGYTF. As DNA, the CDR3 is TGTGCCAGCAGCTTAAATCCAGCAACGGGGGGCTACACCTTC.

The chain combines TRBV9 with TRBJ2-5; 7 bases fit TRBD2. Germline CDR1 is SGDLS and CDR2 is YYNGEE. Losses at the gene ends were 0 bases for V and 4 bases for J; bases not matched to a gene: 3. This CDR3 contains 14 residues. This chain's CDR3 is CASSVVPSGETQYF. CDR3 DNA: TGTGCCAGCAGCGTAGTCCCTAGCGGAGAGACCCAGTACTTC.

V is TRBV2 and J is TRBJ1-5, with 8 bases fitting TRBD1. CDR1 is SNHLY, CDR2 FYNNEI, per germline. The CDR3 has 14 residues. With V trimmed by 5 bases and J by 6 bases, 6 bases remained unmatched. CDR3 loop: CASSRTGGLQPQHF. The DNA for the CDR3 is TGTGCCAGCAGTCGTACAGGGGGACTTCAGCCCCAGCATTTT.

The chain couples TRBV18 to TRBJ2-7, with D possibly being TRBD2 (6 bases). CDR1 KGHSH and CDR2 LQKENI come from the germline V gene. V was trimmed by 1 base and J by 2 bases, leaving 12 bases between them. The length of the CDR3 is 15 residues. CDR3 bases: TGTGCCAGCTCACCACGGACGGGGGACCCCTACGAGCAGTACTTC. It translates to CASSPRTGDPYEQYF.

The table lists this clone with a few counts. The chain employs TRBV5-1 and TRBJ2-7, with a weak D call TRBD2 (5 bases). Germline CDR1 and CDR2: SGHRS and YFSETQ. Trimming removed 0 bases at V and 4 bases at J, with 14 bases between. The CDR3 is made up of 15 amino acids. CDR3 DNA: TGCGCCAGCAGCTTGGAGGGCCGGGGAAGGTACGAGCAGTACTTC. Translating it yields CASSLEGRGRYEQYF.

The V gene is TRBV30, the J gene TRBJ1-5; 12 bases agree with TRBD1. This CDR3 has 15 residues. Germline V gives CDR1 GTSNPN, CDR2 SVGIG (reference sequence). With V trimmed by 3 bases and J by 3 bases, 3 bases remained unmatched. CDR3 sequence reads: CAWRTGQGANQPQHF. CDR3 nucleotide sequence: TGTGCCTGGAGGACGGGACAGGGGGCCAATCAGCCCCAGCATTTT.